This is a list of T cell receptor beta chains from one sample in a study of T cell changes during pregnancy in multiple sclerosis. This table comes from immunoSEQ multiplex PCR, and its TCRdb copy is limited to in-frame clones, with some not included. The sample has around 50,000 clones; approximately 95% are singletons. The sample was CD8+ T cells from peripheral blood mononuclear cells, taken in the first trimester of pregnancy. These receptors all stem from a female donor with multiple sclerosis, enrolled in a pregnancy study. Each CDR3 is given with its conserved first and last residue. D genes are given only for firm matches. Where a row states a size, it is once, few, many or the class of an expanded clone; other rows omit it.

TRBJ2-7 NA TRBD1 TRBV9 TGTGCCAGCAGCGTAGGGGACAGCTTGATTTCCTACGAGCAGTACTTC CASSVGDSLISYEQYF
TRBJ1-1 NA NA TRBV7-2 TGTGCCAGCAGCTCGGGGGTGGGGGGAAGCAGGACTGAAGCTTTCTTT CASSSGVGGSRTEAFF
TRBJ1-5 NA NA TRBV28 TGTGCCAGCAGTTTGAGAGTATATAGCAATCAGCCCCAGCATTTT CASSLRVYSNQPQHF
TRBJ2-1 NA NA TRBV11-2 TGTGCCAGCAGCTCGAGGGCCAAGGTCTACAATGAGCAGTTCTTC CASSSRAKVYNEQFF
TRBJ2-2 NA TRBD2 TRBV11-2 TGTGCCGTCACTGGGGGGACTAGCAGCACCGGGGAGCTGTTTTTT CAVTGGTSSTGELFF
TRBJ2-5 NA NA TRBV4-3 TGCGCCAGCAGCCAGTCGGACAGTTCACAAGAGACCCAGTACTTC CASSQSDSSQETQYF
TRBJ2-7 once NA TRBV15 TGTGCCACCAGCAGGGGGACTCTGACCTACGAGCAGTACTTC CATSRGTLTYEQYF
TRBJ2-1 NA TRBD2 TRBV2 TGTGCCAGCAGTGAAACCAGCGGGAGGTCGGATGAGCAGTTCTTC CASSETSGRSDEQFF
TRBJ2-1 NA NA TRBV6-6 TGTGCCAGCAGTTACTCGACACAGGGAATGATTAATGAGCAGTTCTTC CASSYSTQGMINEQFF
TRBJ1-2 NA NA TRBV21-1 TGTGCCAGCAGCAAAGGAGGGTATGGTGGCTACACCTTC CASSKGGYGGYTF
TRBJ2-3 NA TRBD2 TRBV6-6 TGTGCCAGCAGGGTCGGGCTAGCGGTTAGCACAGATACGCAGTATTTT CASRVGLAVSTDTQYF
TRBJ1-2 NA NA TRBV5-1 TGCGCCAGCAGCTCTATGGACAGCCGCTATGGCTACACCTTC CASSSMDSRYGYTF
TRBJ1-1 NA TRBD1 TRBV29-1 TGCAGCGTCGGGCTTTCCAGCCAGGGGGCTGAAGCTTTCTTT CSVGLSSQGAEAFF
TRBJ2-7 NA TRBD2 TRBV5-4 TGTGCCAGCAGCTTGGGAGCGGGAGGCGTCTACGAGCAGTACTTC CASSLGAGGVYEQYF
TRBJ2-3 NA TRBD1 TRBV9 TGTGCCAGCAGCCGGTGGGACAGAGATACGCAGTATTTT CASSRWDRDTQYF
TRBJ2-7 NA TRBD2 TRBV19 TGTGCCAGTAGTATACTAGCGGGAGTGGGTAACGAGCAGTACTTC CASSILAGVGNEQYF
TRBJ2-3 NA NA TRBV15 TGTGCCACCATTTCTTCCCCGGGACACGTAGGAGATACGCAGTATTTT CATISSPGHVGDTQYF
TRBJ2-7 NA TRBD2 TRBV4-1 TGCGCCAGCAGCTTACTAGCGGGAGGTTCCTACGAGCAGTACTTC CASSLLAGGSYEQYF
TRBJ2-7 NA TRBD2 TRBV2 TGTGCCAGCAGCGGTAGCGGGAGGTATTCCTACGAGCAGTACTTC CASSGSGRYSYEQYF
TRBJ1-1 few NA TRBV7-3 TGTGCCAGCAGCTTATCGTCCAGCACTGAAGCTTTCTTT CASSLSSSTEAFF
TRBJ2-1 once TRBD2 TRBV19 TGTGCCAGCACTAGCGGAAGCTCCTACAATGAGCAGTTCTTC CASTSGSSYNEQFF
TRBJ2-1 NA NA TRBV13 TGTGCCAGCAGCTTCAACCCAGGTGAGCAGTTCTTC CASSFNPGEQFF
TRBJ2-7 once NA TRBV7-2 TGTGCCAGCAGCCACCTGGGACTTTACTACGAGCAGTACTTC CASSHLGLYYEQYF
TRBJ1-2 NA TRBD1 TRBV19 TGTGCCAGTAGGTCAGGGGGCGACAGCTACACCTTC CASRSGGDSYTF
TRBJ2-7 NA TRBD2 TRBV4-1 TGCGCCAGCAGCCAAGAGGCGGGGCTAGCGGGTAACGAGCAGTACTTC CASSQEAGLAGNEQYF
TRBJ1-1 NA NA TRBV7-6 TGTGCCAGCAGCTTAGAAGGGGTGACTGAAGCTTTCTTT CASSLEGVTEAFF
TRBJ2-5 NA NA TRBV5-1 TGCGCCAGCAGCTTGTCTCTAAACCAAGAGACCCAGTACTTC CASSLSLNQETQYF
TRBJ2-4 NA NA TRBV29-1 TGCAGCGTTGAGGGGCTTTATGACATTCAGTACTTC CSVEGLYDIQYF
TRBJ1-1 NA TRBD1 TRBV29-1 TGCAGCTGTACAGGGGTGAGCAACACTGAAGCTTTCTTT CSCTGVSNTEAFF
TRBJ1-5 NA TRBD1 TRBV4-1 TGCGCCAGCAGCCAGGGGACAGGGGGTAACAATCAGCCCCAGCATTTT CASSQGTGGNNQPQHF
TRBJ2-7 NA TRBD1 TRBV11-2 TGTGCCAGCAGCTCGACAGGGGGTCTTTCCTACGAGCAGTACTTC CASSSTGGLSYEQYF
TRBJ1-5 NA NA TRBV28 TGTGCCAGCAGTTCAGATTATAGCAATCAGCCCCAGCATTTT CASSSDYSNQPQHF
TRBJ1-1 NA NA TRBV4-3 TGCGCCAGCAGCCAAGACAGGGGAACTGAAGCTTTCTTT CASSQDRGTEAFF
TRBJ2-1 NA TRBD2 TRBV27 TGTGCCAGCAGTGAGCTAGCGGGAGAGGACAATGAGCAGTTCTTC CASSELAGEDNEQFF
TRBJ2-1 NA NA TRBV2 TGTGCCAGCAGACCCCCAGGGGATGAGCAGTTCTTC CASRPPGDEQFF
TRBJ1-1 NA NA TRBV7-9 TGTGCCAGCAGCCCATATGACAGACGTGCTTTCTTT CASSPYDRRAFF
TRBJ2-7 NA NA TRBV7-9 TGTGCCAGCAGCCCACCTGAGGGATACGAGCAGTACTTC CASSPPEGYEQYF
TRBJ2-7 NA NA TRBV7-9 TGTGCCAGCAGCTTAGATAGTAGCCGTTCCTACGAGCAGTACTTC CASSLDSSRSYEQYF